The 23 T cell receptor beta chains below were found in one sample sequenced in a study of HIV-infected patients and healthy controls. From the 5' RACE reads, TCRdb called clonotypes with MiXCR, one entry per CDR3 protein. The repertoire holds about 67,000 distinct CDR3 sequences, with roughly 16% as singletons. Material: CD4+ T cells from blood. The receptors shown here come from a human donor in good health.

V gene TRBV15 combines with J gene TRBJ1-5, with D possibly TRBD1 on 6 matching bases. V shed 4 bases and J shed 3 bases, with 13 bases lying between them. The CDR3 has 15 amino acids. From germline, CDR1 is LNHNV and CDR2 YYDKDF (reference sequence). The CDR3 loop is CATSNPRQANQPQHF. The CDR3 DNA reads as TGTGCCACCAGCAATCCCCGACAGGCCAATCAGCCCCAGCATTTT.

This clonotype has at least ten counts. J is TRBJ2-1 and V is TRBV20-1, with a weak D call TRBD1 (6 bases). Germline V gene sequence: CDR1 DFQATT, CDR2 SNEGSKA (reference sequence). This CDR3 contains 14 residues. Trimming took off 4 bases at V and 6 bases at J, with 16 bases between the two ends. The CDR3 bases are TGCAGTGCTATTGGGGCAGGGGCAGCCAATGAGCAGTTCTTC. This encodes CSAIGAGAANEQFF.

This clonotype was recorded at least ten times. The chain combines TRBV28 with TRBJ1-2, with TRBD1 matching 12 bases. Germline CDR1 MDHEN, CDR2 SYDVKM. The CDR3 spans 16 residues. With V trimmed by 2 bases and J by 5 bases, 6 bases remained unmatched. The CDR3 loop is CASSLDRDRGRYGYTF. CDR3 nucleotide sequence: TGTGCCAGCAGTTTAGACCGGGACAGGGGGCGTTATGGCTACACCTTC.

Comment on this clonotype: The junction and the germline gene differ at one end; a read error may be behind it. The V call is TRBV7-8, the J call TRBJ1-5, with 8 positions matching TRBD1. The CDR3 sequence is 22 residues long. CDR1 is SGHVS and CDR2 is FQNEAQ in the germline V gene. In nucleotides, the CDR3 is TGTGCCAGCAGCTTAAGGCCCGCCCCGTCCGGACAGGGAGTCTATAGCGATCAGCCCCAGCATTTT. Its protein is CASSLRPAPSGQGVYSDQPQHF.

The gene calls are TRBV7-2 and TRBJ1-2, with D uncertain. Trimming stripped 4 bases from V and 0 bases from J, with 9 bases between. The CDR3 covers 14 residues. CDR1 and CDR2 (germline): SGHTA, FQGNSA. CDR3 loop: CASSSAEANYGYTF. CDR3 sequence (DNA): TGTGCCAGCAGCTCGGCGGAGGCTAACTATGGCTACACCTTC.

This clonotype was counted between two and nine times. The V gene is TRBV25-1, the J gene TRBJ2-3; D perhaps matches TRBD1 (5 bases). Germline V gives CDR1 MGHDK, CDR2 SYGVNS. V was cut by 4 bases and J by 0 bases, with 11 bases left in between. CDR3 length: 15 amino acids. The CDR3 spells CASSGLGVSTDTQYF. The CDR3 DNA reads TGTGCCAGCAGTGGCTTAGGGGTCAGCACAGATACGCAGTATTTT.

This chain connects TRBV28 to TRBJ1-4, with D possibly being TRBD1 (5 bases). Germline loops: CDR1 MDHEN, CDR2 SYDVKM. The V end lost 3 bases, the J end lost 1 base, and 6 bases lay between the germline ends. CDR3 length equals 14 residues. The CDR3 coding sequence is TGTGCCAGCAGTTTGGGGGTAACTAATGAAAAACTGTTTTTT. Its protein product is CASSLGVTNEKLFF.

The chain has TRBV2 and TRBJ2-3, with D unclear. Between the trimmed V and J ends, which lost 2 bases and 7 bases, there was a span of 10 bases. Germline loops: CDR1 SNHLY, CDR2 FYNNEI. CDR3 length: 13 amino acids. The CDR3 sequence is CASSETRTNTQYF. CDR3 coding DNA: TGTGCCAGCAGTGAAACCCGTACCAATACGCAGTATTTT.

The CDR3 loop is CASSRDLNNEQFF. Here the CDR3 DNA reads TGTGCCAGCAGCCGGGACCTCAACAATGAGCAGTTCTTC. V and J are TRBV14 and TRBJ2-1; TRBD1 or TRBD2 may be the D gene (5 bases each). There are 13 residues in the CDR3. The V end lost 4 bases, the J end lost 5 bases, and 9 bases lay between the germline ends. Germline CDR1 reads SGHDN; CDR2 reads FVKESK.

V gene TRBV7-8 combines with J gene TRBJ1-5; D is unclear. This CDR3 region has 15 residues. V lost 2 bases to trimming and J lost 4 bases, with 12 bases between them. In germline, CDR1 is SGHVS, CDR2 FQNEAQ. In nucleotides, the CDR3 is TGTGCCAGCAGCTTATCCCGCACGACGAATCAGCCCCAGCATTTT. Translated: CASSLSRTTNQPQHF.

V gene TRBV2 combines with J gene TRBJ2-3; D unresolved. The CDR3 has 12 amino acids. Trimming took 4 bases from V and 7 from J, leaving 9 bases between them. Looked up from germline, CDR1 is SNHLY and CDR2 is FYNNEI. CDR3 DNA sequence: TGTGCCAGCAGTGCAAACGGCCATACGCAGTATTTT. Translating gives CASSANGHTQYF.

This clonotype turned up a few times. The rearrangement links TRBV20-1 to TRBJ1-2; D not certain. Germline lookup yields CDR1 DFQATT and CDR2 SNEGSKA (reference sequence). V shed 6 bases and J shed 2 bases, with 25 bases lying between them. This CDR3 contains 17 residues. The CDR3 spells CSAARTPSDGFNYGYTF. Written as DNA, the CDR3 is TGCAGTGCCGCCCGAACACCATCGGACGGATTCAACTATGGCTACACCTTC.

The rearrangement joins TRBV19 to TRBJ2-1; 10 nucleotides match TRBD1. This CDR3 contains 14 residues. The germline V gene has CDR1 LNHDA and CDR2 SQIVND (reference sequence). The V segment lost 10 bases and the J segment 2 bases; nucleotides outside the gene matches: 5. CDR3: CAISTGGAYNEQFF. CDR3 nucleotide sequence: TGTGCCATTTCGACAGGGGGCGCCTACAATGAGCAGTTCTTC.

The rearrangement joins TRBV6-2 or TRBV6-3 to TRBJ2-1; TRBD2 is a possible D gene (6 bases). V lost 0 bases to trimming and J lost 12 bases, with 18 bases between them. This CDR3 contains 15 residues. Germline V CDR1 and CDR2: MNHEY, SVGEGT. The CDR3 sequence is CASSYSARAGLRQFF. The CDR3 coding sequence is TGTGCCAGCAGTTACTCCGCGAGGGCGGGACTGCGGCAGTTCTTC.

The chain links TRBV28 to TRBJ2-1; 7 nucleotides match TRBD1. Germline trimming cut 3 bases from V and 9 bases from J; bases unmatched to any gene: 8. Per germline, CDR1 MDHEN and CDR2 SYDVKM. CDR3 length: 14 residues. The CDR3 bases are TGTGCCAGCAGTTTTCTGACAGGGTCGGCTGAGCAGTTCTTC. Its translation is CASSFLTGSAEQFF.

In this sample, this clonotype turned up many times. V usage is TRBV20-1 and J usage is TRBJ2-7; TRBD2 matches 8 bases. Losses at the gene ends were 5 bases for V and 7 bases for J; bases not matched to a gene: 10. Germline V CDR1 and CDR2: DFQATT, SNEGSKA (reference sequence). CDR3 size: 13 residues. This chain's CDR3 is CSAPPRGAGEQYF. The CDR3 region has the DNA TGCAGTGCTCCACCGCGGGGGGCAGGTGAGCAGTACTTC.

V usage is TRBV4-3 and J usage is TRBJ2-7; D unclear. Germline V gene sequence: CDR1 LGHNA, CDR2 YSLEER. This CDR3 has 14 residues. V lost 4 bases and J 0 bases, leaving 10 bases between the germline ends. The CDR3, as DNA: TGCGCCAGCAGCCTACAGACCTACTCCTACGAGCAGTACTTC. This encodes CASSLQTYSYEQYF.

CDR3 DNA sequence: TGTGCCAGCAGCTCAGGGGTCGCGGATACGCAGTATTTT. Its translation is CASSSGVADTQYF. The gene calls are TRBV5-5 and TRBJ2-3, with D possibly matching TRBD1 (6 bases). Trimming pared 3 bases from V and 6 bases from J, leaving 11 bases between. Germline CDR1 and CDR2: SGHKS and YYEKEE (reference sequence). The length of the CDR3 is 13 residues.

In its sample, this clonotype was seen once. CDR3 sequence: CASSQGWSSYEQYF. The CDR3 DNA sequence: TGTGCCAGCAGCCAAGGATGGAGCTCCTACGAGCAGTACTTC. This chain connects TRBV3-1 to TRBJ2-7; no definite D call. Germline V gene data show CDR1 as LGHDT and CDR2 as YNNKEL (reference sequence). Trimming left V 1 base short and J 0 bases short, with 7 bases between. CDR3 size: 14 residues.

The CDR3: CASSLGLGTGELFF. In nucleotides, the CDR3 is TGTGCCAGCAGCTTAGGTCTAGGAACCGGGGAGCTGTTTTTT. The rearrangement uses TRBV7-2 and TRBJ2-2; D is unclear. Germline assignment: CDR1 SGHTA and CDR2 FQGNSA. The CDR3 is 14 residues long. The V and J ends lost 1 base and 5 bases respectively, with 8 bases between them.

This clonotype showed up many times. The chain combines TRBV29-1 with TRBJ2-5, with D perhaps matching TRBD2 (6 bases). Per the germline V gene, CDR1 is SQVTM and CDR2 is ANQGSEA. There are 18 residues in the CDR3. V was trimmed by 5 bases and J by 4 bases, leaving 29 bases between them. Here the CDR3 DNA reads TGCAGCGTTTATGGCGATAAGGGGCTCTCCCAGGGAGGAGAGACCCAGTACTTC. It encodes CSVYGDKGLSQGGETQYF.

There are a few counts of this clonotype. The gene calls are TRBV6-5 and TRBJ2-3; TRBD1 is a possible D gene (6 bases). Germline V gene data show CDR1 as MNHEY and CDR2 as SVGAGI. CDR3 length equals 14 residues. V dropped 0 bases and J dropped 6 bases, with 10 bases sitting between them. The CDR3 nucleotides are TGTGCCAGCAGTTACTCTACAGGGTACGATACGCAGTATTTT. Its translation is CASSYSTGYDTQYF.

DNA of the CDR3: TGTGCCAGCAGCTTAGGAAGCGGGGGCGCTGGAAACACCATATATTTT. It translates to CASSLGSGGAGNTIYF. This chain uses TRBV7-3 with TRBJ1-3; D perhaps matches TRBD1 (6 bases). This CDR3 has 16 residues. Germline-derived CDR1 and CDR2 are SGHTA and FQGTGA. Trimming shortened V by 2 bases and J by 2 bases, and 13 bases separated the two germline ends. The full variable domain, completed using reference TRBV7-3 and TRBJ1-3, is GAGVSQTPSNKVTEKGKYVELRCDPISGHTALYWYRQSLGQGPEFLIYFQGTGAADDSGLPNDRFFAVRPEGSVSTLKIQRTERGDSAVYLCASSLGSGGAGNTIYFGEGSWLTVV.